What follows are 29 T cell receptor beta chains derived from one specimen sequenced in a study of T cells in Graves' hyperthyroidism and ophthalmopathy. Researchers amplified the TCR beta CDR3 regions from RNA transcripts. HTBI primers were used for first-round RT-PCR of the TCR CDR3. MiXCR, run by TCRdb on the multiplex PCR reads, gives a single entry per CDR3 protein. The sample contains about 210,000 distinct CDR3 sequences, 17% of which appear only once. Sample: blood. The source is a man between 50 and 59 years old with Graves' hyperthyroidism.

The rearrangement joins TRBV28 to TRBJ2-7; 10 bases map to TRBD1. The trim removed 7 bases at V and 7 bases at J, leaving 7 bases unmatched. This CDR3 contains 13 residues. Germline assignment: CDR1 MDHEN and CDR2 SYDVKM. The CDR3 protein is CASITGTGDEQYF. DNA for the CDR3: TGTGCCAGCATAACCGGGACAGGGGATGAGCAGTACTTC.

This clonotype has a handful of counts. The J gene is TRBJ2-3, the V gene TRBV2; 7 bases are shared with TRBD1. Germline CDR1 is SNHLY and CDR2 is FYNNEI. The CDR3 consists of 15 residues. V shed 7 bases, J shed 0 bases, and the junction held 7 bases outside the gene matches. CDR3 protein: CASKFRDSSTDTQYF. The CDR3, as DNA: TGTGCCAGCAAATTTCGGGACAGTAGCACAGATACGCAGTATTTT.

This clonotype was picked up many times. The CDR3 nucleotides are TGTGCCAGCAGCCCGGGACAGGGGAGACCCAATGAGCAGTTCTTC. It is translated as CASSPGQGRPNEQFF. This chain uses TRBV27 with TRBJ2-1; 10 bases map to TRBD1. In germline, CDR1 is MNHEY, CDR2 SMNVEV (reference sequence). The CDR3 runs to 15 residues. With V trimmed by 6 bases and J by 6 bases, 8 bases remained unmatched.

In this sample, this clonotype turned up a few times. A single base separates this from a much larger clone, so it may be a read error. CDR3 sequence: CASSPYRGMGGGLFF. The CDR3 region has the DNA TGTGCCAGCAGTCCCTACAGGGGAATGGGCGGGGGGCTGTTTTTT. The chain recombines TRBV28 with TRBJ2-2, with D perhaps given as TRBD1 or TRBD2 (7 bases each). CDR1 and CDR2 from the germline V gene are MDHEN and SYDVKM. The CDR3 extends over 15 amino acids.

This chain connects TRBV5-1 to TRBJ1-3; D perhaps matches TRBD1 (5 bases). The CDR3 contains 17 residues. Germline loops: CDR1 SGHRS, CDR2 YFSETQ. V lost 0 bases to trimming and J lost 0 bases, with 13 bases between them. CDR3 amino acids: CASSLAGGTLSGNTIYF. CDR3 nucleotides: TGCGCCAGCAGCTTGGCCGGGGGGACGCTCTCTGGAAACACCATATATTTT. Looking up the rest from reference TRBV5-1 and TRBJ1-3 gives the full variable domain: KAGVTQTPRYLIKTRGQQVTLSCSPISGHRSVSWYQQTPGQGLQFLFEYFSETQRNKGNFPGRFSGRQFSNSRSEMNVSTLELGDSALYLCASSLAGGTLSGNTIYFGEGSWLTVV.

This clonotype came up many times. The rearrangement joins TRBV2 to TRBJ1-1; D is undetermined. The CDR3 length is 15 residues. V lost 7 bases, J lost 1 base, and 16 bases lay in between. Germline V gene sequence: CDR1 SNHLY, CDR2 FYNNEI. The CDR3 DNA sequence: TGTGCCAGCAAGAGGTCCCATTCGGAGAACACTGAAGCTTTCTTT. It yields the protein CASKRSHSENTEAFF. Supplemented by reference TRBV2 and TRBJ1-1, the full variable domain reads EPEVTQTPSHQVTQMGQEVILRCVPISNHLYFYWYRQILGQKVEFLVSFYNNEISEKSEIFDDQFSVERPDGSNFTLKIRSTKLEDSAMYFCASKRSHSENTEAFFGQGTRLTVV.

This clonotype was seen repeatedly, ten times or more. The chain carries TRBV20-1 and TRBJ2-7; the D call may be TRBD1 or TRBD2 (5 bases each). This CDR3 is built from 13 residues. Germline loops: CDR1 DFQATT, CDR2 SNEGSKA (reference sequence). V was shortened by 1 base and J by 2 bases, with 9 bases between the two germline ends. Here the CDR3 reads CSARVQGPYEQYF. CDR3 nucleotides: TGCAGTGCTAGAGTTCAGGGACCCTACGAGCAGTACTTC.

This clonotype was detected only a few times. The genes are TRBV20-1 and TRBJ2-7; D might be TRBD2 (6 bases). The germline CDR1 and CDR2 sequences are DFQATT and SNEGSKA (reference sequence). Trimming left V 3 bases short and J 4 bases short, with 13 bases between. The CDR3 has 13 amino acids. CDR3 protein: CSARLFGGYEQYF. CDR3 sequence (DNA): TGCAGTGCTAGGCTGTTTGGGGGGTACGAGCAGTACTTC.

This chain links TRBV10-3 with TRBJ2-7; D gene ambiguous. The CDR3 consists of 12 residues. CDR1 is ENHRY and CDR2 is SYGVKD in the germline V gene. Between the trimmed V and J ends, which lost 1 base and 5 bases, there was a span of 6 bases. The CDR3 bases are TGTGCCATCAGTGAGTTTGGTGACGAGCAGTACTTC. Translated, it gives CAISEFGDEQYF.

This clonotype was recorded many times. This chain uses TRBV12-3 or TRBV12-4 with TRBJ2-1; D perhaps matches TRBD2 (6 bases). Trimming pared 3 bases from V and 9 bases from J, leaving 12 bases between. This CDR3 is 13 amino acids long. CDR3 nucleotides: TGTGCCAGCAGTTTGATGGAGGGTACTGAGCAGTTCTTC. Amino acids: CASSLMEGTEQFF.

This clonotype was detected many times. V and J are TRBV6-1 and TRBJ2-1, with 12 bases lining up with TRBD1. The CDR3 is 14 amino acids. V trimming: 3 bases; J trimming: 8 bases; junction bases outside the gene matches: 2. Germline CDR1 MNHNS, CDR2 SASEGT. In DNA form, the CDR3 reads TGTGCCAGCAGTGACGGGACAGGGGGCGATGAGCAGTTCTTC. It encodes CASSDGTGGDEQFF.

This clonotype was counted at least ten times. In nucleotides, the CDR3 is TGTGCCAGCAGTTACCTTCCGAGGACAGTGCCTTGCGAGCAGTACTTC. The encoded protein is CASSYLPRTVPCEQYF. The chain employs TRBV6-5 and TRBJ2-7; D might be TRBD1 (6 bases). The V gene's germline CDR1 is MNHEY and CDR2 SVGAGI. This CDR3 is built from 16 residues. With 2 bases removed from V and 6 bases from J, the gap between germline ends came to 20 bases.

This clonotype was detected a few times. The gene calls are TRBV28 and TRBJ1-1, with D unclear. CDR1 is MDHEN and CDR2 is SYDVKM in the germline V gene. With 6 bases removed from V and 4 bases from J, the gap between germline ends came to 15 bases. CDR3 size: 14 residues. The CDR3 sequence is CASRGPYSGTEAFF. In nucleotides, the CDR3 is TGTGCCAGCAGGGGCCCGTACTCAGGCACTGAAGCTTTCTTT.

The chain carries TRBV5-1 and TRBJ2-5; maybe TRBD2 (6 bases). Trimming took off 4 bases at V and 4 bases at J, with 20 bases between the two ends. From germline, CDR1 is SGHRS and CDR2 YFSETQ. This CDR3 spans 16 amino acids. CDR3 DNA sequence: TGCGCCAGCAGCCAAATGGACTACCGGAGGGGAGAGACCCAGTACTTC. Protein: CASSQMDYRRGETQYF.

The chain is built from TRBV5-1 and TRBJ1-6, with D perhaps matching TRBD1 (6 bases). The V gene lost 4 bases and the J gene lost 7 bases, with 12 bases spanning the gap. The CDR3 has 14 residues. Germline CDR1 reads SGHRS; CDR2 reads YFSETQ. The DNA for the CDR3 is TGCGCCAGCAGCACGATACAGGGAAATTCACCCCTCCACTTT. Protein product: CASSTIQGNSPLHF. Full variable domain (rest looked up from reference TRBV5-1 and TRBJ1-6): KAGVTQTPRYLIKTRGQQVTLSCSPISGHRSVSWYQQTPGQGLQFLFEYFSETQRNKGNFPGRFSGRQFSNSRSEMNVSTLELGDSALYLCASSTIQGNSPLHFGNGTRLTVT.

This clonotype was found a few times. This chain's CDR3 is CSSTGGQPNQPQHF. The CDR3 nucleotides are TGCAGTTCTACAGGGGGCCAGCCCAATCAGCCCCAGCATTTT. The V call is TRBV20-1, the J call TRBJ1-5; 9 positions agree with TRBD1. After removal of 8 bases from V and 3 bases from J, the junction contained 8 bases not matched to a gene. In germline, CDR1 is DFQATT, CDR2 SNEGSKA (reference sequence). The CDR3 is 14 amino acids.

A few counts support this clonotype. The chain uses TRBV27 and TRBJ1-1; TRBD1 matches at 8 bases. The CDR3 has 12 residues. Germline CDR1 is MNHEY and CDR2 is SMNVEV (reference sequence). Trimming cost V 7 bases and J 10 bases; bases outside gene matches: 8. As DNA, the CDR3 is TGTGCCAGCACACAGGGGGGGGGTCGAGCTTTCTTT. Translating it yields CASTQGGGRAFF.

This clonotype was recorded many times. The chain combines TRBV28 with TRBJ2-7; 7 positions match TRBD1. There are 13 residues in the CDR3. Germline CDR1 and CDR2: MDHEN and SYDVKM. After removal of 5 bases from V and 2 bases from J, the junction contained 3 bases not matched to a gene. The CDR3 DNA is TGTGCCAGCAGTGACAGGGTCCCCTACGAGCAGTACTTC. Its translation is CASSDRVPYEQYF. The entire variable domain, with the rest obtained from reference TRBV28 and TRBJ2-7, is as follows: DVKVTQSSRYLVKRTGEKVFLECVQDMDHENMFWYRQDPGLGLRLIYFSYDVKMKEKGDIPEGYSVSREKKERFSLILESASTNQTSMYLCASSDRVPYEQYFGPGTRLTVT.

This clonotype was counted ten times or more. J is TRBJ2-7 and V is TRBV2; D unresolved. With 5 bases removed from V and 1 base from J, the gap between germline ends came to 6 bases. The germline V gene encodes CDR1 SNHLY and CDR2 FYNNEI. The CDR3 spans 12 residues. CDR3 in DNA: TGTGCCAGCAGTCCTAATTCCTACGAGCAGTACTTC. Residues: CASSPNSYEQYF. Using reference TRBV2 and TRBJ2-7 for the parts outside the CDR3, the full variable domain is EPEVTQTPSHQVTQMGQEVILRCVPISNHLYFYWYRQILGQKVEFLVSFYNNEISEKSEIFDDQFSVERPDGSNFTLKIRSTKLEDSAMYFCASSPNSYEQYFGPGTRLTVT.

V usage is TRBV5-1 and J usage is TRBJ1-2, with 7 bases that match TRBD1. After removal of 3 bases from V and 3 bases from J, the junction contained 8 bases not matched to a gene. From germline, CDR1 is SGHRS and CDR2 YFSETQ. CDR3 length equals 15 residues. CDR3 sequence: CASSSGTALYYGYTF. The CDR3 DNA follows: TGCGCCAGCAGCTCCGGGACAGCACTATACTATGGCTACACCTTC.

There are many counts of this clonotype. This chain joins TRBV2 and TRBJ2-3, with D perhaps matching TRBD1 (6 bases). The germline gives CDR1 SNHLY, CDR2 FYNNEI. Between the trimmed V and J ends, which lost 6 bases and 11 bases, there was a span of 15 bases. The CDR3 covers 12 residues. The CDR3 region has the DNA TGTGCCAGCAGCGTACGTCGGGACAAGCAGTATTTT. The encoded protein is CASSVRRDKQYF.

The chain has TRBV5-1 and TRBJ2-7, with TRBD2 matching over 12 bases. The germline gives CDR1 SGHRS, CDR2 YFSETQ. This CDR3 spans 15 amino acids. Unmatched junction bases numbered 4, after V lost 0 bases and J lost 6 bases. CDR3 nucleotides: TGCGCCAGCAGCTTGGCCGTGACTAGCGGGAGCGAGCAGTACTTC. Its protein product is CASSLAVTSGSEQYF.

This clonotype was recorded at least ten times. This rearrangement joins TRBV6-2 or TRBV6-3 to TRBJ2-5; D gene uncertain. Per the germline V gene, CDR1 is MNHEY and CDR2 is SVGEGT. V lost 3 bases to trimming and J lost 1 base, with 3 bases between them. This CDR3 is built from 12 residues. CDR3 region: CASSYIQETQYF. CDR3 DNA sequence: TGTGCCAGCAGTTATATCCAAGAGACCCAGTACTTC.

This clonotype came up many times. This CDR3 is CASSEHGGSTDTQYF. In DNA form, the CDR3 reads TGTGCCAGCAGCGAGCACGGCGGCAGCACAGATACGCAGTATTTT. The J gene is TRBJ2-3, the V gene TRBV7-3; D is unclear. The V end lost 5 bases, the J end lost 0 bases, and 12 bases lay between the germline ends. The germline CDR1 and CDR2 sequences are SGHTA and FQGTGA. The CDR3 has 15 amino acids.

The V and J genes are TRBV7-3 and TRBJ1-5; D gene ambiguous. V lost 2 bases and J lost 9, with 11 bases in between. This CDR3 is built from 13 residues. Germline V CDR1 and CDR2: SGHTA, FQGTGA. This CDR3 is CASSLGPKGPQHF. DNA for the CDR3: TGTGCCAGCAGCTTAGGGCCTAAAGGGCCCCAGCATTTT.

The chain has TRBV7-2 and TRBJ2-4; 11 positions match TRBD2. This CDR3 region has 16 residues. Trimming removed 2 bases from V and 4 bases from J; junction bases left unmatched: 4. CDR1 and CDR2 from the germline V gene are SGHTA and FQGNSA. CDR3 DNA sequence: TGTGCCAGCAGCTTATGGAGACTAGCGGGAAAAAACATTCAGTACTTC. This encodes CASSLWRLAGKNIQYF. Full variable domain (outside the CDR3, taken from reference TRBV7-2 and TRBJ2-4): GAGVSQSPSNKVTEKGKDVELRCDPISGHTALYWYRQSLGQGLEFLIYFQGNSAPDKSGLPSDRFSAERTGGSVSTLTIQRTQQEDSAVYLCASSLWRLAGKNIQYFGAGTRLSVL.

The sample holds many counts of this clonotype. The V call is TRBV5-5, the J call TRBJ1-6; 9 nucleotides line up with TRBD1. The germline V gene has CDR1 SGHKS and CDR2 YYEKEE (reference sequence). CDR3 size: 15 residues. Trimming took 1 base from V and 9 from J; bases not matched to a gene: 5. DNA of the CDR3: TGTGCCAGCAGCTTGCTGACAGGGGGTGGTTCACCCCTCCACTTT. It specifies CASSLLTGGGSPLHF.

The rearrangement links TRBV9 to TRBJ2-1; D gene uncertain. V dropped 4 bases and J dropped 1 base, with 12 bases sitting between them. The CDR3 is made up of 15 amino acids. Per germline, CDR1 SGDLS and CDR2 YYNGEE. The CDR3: CASSPLVGSYNEQFF. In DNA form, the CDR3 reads TGTGCCAGCAGCCCCCTTGTGGGGTCCTACAATGAGCAGTTCTTC.

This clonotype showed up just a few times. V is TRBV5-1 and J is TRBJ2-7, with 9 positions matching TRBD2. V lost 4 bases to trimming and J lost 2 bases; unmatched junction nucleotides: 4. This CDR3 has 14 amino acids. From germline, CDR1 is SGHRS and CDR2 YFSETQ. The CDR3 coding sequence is TGCGCCAGCAGCCGACTAGCGGAGGCCTACGAGCAGTACTTC. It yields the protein CASSRLAEAYEQYF.